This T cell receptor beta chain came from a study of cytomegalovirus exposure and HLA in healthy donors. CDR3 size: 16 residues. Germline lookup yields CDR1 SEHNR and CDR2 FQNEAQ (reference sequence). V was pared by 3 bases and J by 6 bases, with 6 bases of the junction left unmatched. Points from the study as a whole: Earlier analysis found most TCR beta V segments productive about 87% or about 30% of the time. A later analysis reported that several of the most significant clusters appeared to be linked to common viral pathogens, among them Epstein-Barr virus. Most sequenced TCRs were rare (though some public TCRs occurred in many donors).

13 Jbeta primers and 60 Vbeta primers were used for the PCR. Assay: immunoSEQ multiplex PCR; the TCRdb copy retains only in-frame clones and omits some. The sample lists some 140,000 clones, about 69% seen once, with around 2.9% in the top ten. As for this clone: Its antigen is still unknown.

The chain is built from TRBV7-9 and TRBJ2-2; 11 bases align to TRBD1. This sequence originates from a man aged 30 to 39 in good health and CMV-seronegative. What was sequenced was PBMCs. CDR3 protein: CASSLPGQGAPGELFF. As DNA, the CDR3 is TGTGCCAGCAGCTTGCCTGGACAGGGGGCGCCCGGGGAGCTGTTTTTT.